The TCR gamma chain under discussion was sequenced for a study of gamma-delta T cells after stem cell transplantation. TCRdb reran clone calling via CATT on the RT-PCR reads. The sample holds just over 800 gamma-chain clones, 5.6% seen once. Comment on this clone: TCRdb's entry gives the protein of a much larger clone, which mismatches this DNA's translation at residue 7, likely from a read error; the protein reported here is translated from the DNA.

Germline V gene lookup returns CDR1 GITISATS and CDR2 ISYDGTV (reference sequence). This CDR3 region has 16 residues. The junction had 4 bases not matched to a gene; V was cut back by 2 bases and J by 6 bases. Source material: gamma-delta T cells. This sequence joins TRGV9 and TRGJP. The receptor's source is a human donor. It is not recorded whose cells these are; they may come from a transplant donor. Written as DNA, the CDR3 is TGTGCCTTGTGGGAGGATAGAGAGTTGGGCAAAAAAATCAAGGTATTT. As protein: CALWEDRELGKKIKVF.